What follows are 18 T cell receptor beta chains derived from one specimen sequenced in a study of Tregs in tolerant kidney transplant recipients. Some clones are missing from TCRdb's copy, which holds only in-frame ones; the method was immunoSEQ multiplex PCR. The sample has approximately 52,000 clones. Sequences were derived from CD4+ T cells from blood, sampled before the transplant. These receptors were obtained from a human donor who received a combined kidney and bone marrow transplant.

Comment on this clone: The read ends 3 residues before the CDR3 terminus; that terminus is restored from the germline J gene. The rearrangement links TRBV7-2 to TRBJ2-3; TRBD1 matches 7 bases. Germline CDR1 SGHTA, CDR2 FQGNSA. Unmatched junction bases numbered 3, after V lost 4 bases and J lost 2 bases. This CDR3 has 14 residues. The CDR3 loop is CASSYGQATDTQYF. Partial CDR3 DNA: TGTGCCAGCAGCTACGGACAGGCCACAGATACG.

On this clone: The sequence runs out 3 residues before the end of the CDR3; the remainder is reconstructed from the germline J gene. The V call is TRBV7-3, the J call TRBJ2-1, with 11 bases identical to TRBD2. The CDR3 covers 17 residues. CDR1 SGHTA and CDR2 FQGTGA come from the germline V gene. After removal of 5 bases from V and 3 bases from J, the junction contained 9 bases not matched to a gene. CDR3 sequence: CASSLRPGLADYNEQFF. The CDR3 DNA, read in part, is TGTGCCAGCAGCCTAAGGCCGGGACTAGCGGACTACAATGAG.

In regard to this clone: The read gets to within 3 residues of the CDR3 end, and the germline J gene fills in the rest. The chain links TRBV18 to TRBJ2-7; 12 nucleotides align to TRBD2. The CDR3 extends over 16 amino acids. Per germline, CDR1 KGHSH and CDR2 LQKENI. Germline trimming cut 0 bases from V and 3 bases from J; bases unmatched to any gene: 3. Here the CDR3 reads CASSPPGLAGRYEQYF. The sequenced part of the CDR3 DNA is TGTGCCAGCTCACCACCCGGACTAGCGGGACGCTACGAG. The full variable domain, with the rest looked up from reference TRBV18 and TRBJ2-7, is NAGVMQNPRHLVRRRGQEARLRCSPMKGHSHVYWYRQLPEEGLKFMVYLQKENIIDESGMPKERFSAEFPKEGPSILRIQQVVRGDSAAYFCASSPPGLAGRYEQYFGPGTRLTVT.

Of note for this clone: The read gets to within 3 residues of the CDR3 end, and the germline J gene fills in the rest. The rearrangement uses TRBV2 and TRBJ2-1; the match to TRBD1 covers 7 bases. The CDR3 runs to 15 residues. Germline loops: CDR1 SNHLY, CDR2 FYNNEI. With V trimmed by 7 bases and J by 9 bases, 15 bases remained unmatched. CDR3 amino acids: CASTLTGSEQGEQFF. The sequenced part of the CDR3 DNA is TGTGCCAGCACCTTGACAGGGTCTGAGCAAGGTGAG.

About this clone itself: Read data end 3 residues before the CDR3 end; the end is taken from the germline J gene. V gene TRBV9 combines with J gene TRBJ1-2; weak D call: TRBD1 (5 bases). Germline CDR1 and CDR2: SGDLS and YYNGEE. V gave up 4 bases and J gave up 2 bases, with 12 bases separating them. There are 14 residues in the CDR3. CDR3 loop: CASSRGSQNYGYTF. The CDR3 bases that were read are TGTGCCAGCAGCCGGGGGAGCCAAAACTATGGC.

Note on this clone: Sequencing ends 3 residues short of the CDR3 end; the germline J gene provides the rest. The chain couples TRBV11-3 to TRBJ2-5; tentatively, D is TRBD2 (5 bases). CDR1 and CDR2 (germline): SGHNT, YENEEA. Trimming removed 1 base at V and 5 bases at J, with 8 bases between. The CDR3 is 13 amino acids. The CDR3 bases that were read are TGTGCCAGCAGCTTAGGAGGGTTGGAGACC. Its protein is CASSLGGLET. The complete CDR3 reads CASSLGGLETQYF.

About this clone itself: The read ends 3 residues before the CDR3 terminus; that terminus is restored from the germline J gene. The chain recombines TRBV2 with TRBJ1-3; tentative D call: TRBD1 (5 bases). The CDR3 is 14 amino acids. The V end lost 6 bases, the J end lost 4 bases, and 13 bases lay between the germline ends. Germline V gene lookup returns CDR1 SNHLY and CDR2 FYNNEI. CDR3 region: CASSGDSSGNTIYF. The sequenced part of the CDR3 DNA is TGTGCCAGCAGCGGGGACTCTTCCGGAAACACC.

About this clone: Coverage ceases 3 residues before the CDR3 finishes, and the germline J gene fills in the end. The chain has TRBV18 and TRBJ2-3; D perhaps matches TRBD2 (6 bases). Germline V gives CDR1 KGHSH, CDR2 LQKENI. The CDR3 length is 15 residues. Trimming removed 3 bases from V and 2 bases from J, with 12 bases in between. The CDR3 here is CASSPLEGITDTQYF. The DNA read from the CDR3 is TGTGCCAGCTCACCGTTGGAGGGGATCACAGATACG. Supplemented by reference TRBV18 and TRBJ2-3, the full variable domain reads NAGVMQNPRHLVRRRGQEARLRCSPMKGHSHVYWYRQLPEEGLKFMVYLQKENIIDESGMPKERFSAEFPKEGPSILRIQQVVRGDSAAYFCASSPLEGITDTQYFGPGTRLTVL.

In regard to this clone: The read ends 3 residues shy of where the CDR3 ends; the end is completed using the germline J gene. The V gene is TRBV7-2, the J gene TRBJ2-3, with TRBD2 identical over 8 bases. The germline gives CDR1 SGHTA, CDR2 FQGNSA. CDR3 length: 14 residues. V lost 4 bases, J lost 1 base, and 1 base stayed unmatched. This CDR3 reads CASSSGGGTDTQYF. CDR3 DNA, as far as it was read: TGTGCCAGCAGCTCGGGAGGGGGCACAGATACG. The variable domain in full, completed from reference TRBV7-2 and TRBJ2-3, reads GAGVSQSPSNKVTEKGKDVELRCDPISGHTALYWYRQSLGQGLEFLIYFQGNSAPDKSGLPSDRFSAERTGGSVSTLTIQRTQQEDSAVYLCASSSGGGTDTQYFGPGTRLTVL.

CDR3 in amino acids: CASSLSGSTDTQYF. Incomplete CDR3 DNA: TGTGCCAGCAGCCTTAGCGGGAGCACAGATACG. The chain recombines TRBV7-2 with TRBJ2-3; TRBD2 matches 7 bases. The CDR3 end lies 3 residues beyond the end of the read and is filled in from the germline J gene. The CDR3 loop spans 14 amino acids. V gave up 5 bases and J gave up 0 bases; unmatched junction bases: 2. CDR1 SGHTA and CDR2 FQGNSA come from the germline V gene. The whole variable domain, remainder taken from reference TRBV7-2 and TRBJ2-3, is GAGVSQSPSNKVTEKGKDVELRCDPISGHTALYWYRQSLGQGLEFLIYFQGNSAPDKSGLPSDRFSAERTGGSVSTLTIQRTQQEDSAVYLCASSLSGSTDTQYFGPGTRLTVL.

Comment on this clone: Read sequence stops 3 residues before the CDR3 end, and the germline J gene provides the missing end. V usage is TRBV19 and J usage is TRBJ2-1; 7 bases fit TRBD2. There are 15 residues in the CDR3. The germline V gene has CDR1 LNHDA and CDR2 SQIVND (reference sequence). Losses at the gene ends were 3 bases for V and 7 bases for J; bases not matched to a gene: 9. CDR3 bases read: TGTGCCAGTAGTATCCTCACTAGCGCCCGTAATGAG. This encodes CASSILTSARNE. The CDR3 reads in full as CASSILTSARNEQFF.

As regards this clone: Sequencing ends 3 residues short of the CDR3 end; the germline J gene provides the rest. The rearrangement links TRBV19 to TRBJ2-5, with a tentative D call TRBD1 (6 bases). The CDR3 sequence is 15 residues long. Trimming took 9 bases from V and 0 from J, leaving 17 bases between them. Germline CDR1 reads LNHDA; CDR2 reads SQIVND (reference sequence). The CDR3 region is CARISGATYQETQYF. CDR3 DNA (partial): TGTGCCAGAATTTCAGGGGCTACGTACCAAGAGACC. The full variable domain, with the rest looked up from reference TRBV19 and TRBJ2-5, is DGGITQSPKYLFRKEGQNVTLSCEQNLNHDAMYWYRQDPGQGLRLIYYSQIVNDFQKGDIAEGYSVSREKKESFPLTVTSAQKNPTAFYLCARISGATYQETQYFGPGTRLLVL.

Notes on this clone: Coverage ceases 3 residues before the CDR3 finishes, and the germline J gene fills in the end. The chain carries TRBV7-2 and TRBJ1-5; D unresolved. This CDR3 comprises 14 residues. Deletions cut 1 base from V and 5 bases from J, with 9 bases between. In germline, CDR1 is SGHTA, CDR2 FQGNSA. The CDR3 DNA, read in part, is TGTGCCAGCAGCTTAGGGCAGGCCCATCAGCCC. Its translation is CASSLGQAHQP. The entire CDR3 protein is CASSLGQAHQPQHF.

A remark on this clone: With the read ending 3 residues before the CDR3 end, the germline J gene is used to fill in that end. V and J are TRBV10-2 and TRBJ2-7; 8 positions agree with TRBD2. The CDR3 loop spans 17 amino acids. Unmatched junction bases numbered 18, after V lost 6 bases and J lost 5 bases. Germline V lookup: CDR1 WSHSY, CDR2 SAAADI. The DNA read from the CDR3 is TGCGCCAGCAGGGGCGACGGATCGAGCGGGAGTAAGAACGAG. It specifies CASRGDGSSGSKNE. The whole CDR3 sequence is CASRGDGSSGSKNEQYF.

Of note for this clone: The read gets to within 3 residues of the CDR3 end, and the germline J gene fills in the rest. The genes are TRBV29-1 and TRBJ2-1; no firm D call. Germline CDR1 is SQVTM and CDR2 is ANQGSEA. Trimming removed 3 bases from V and 9 bases from J, with 15 bases in between. This CDR3 has 13 amino acids. The CDR3 DNA, read in part, is TGCAGCGTTGATCCATCGCGTCACGGTGAG. Amino acid sequence: CSVDPSRHGE. In full, the CDR3 reads CSVDPSRHGEQFF.

Concerning this clone itself: The CDR3 goes on 3 residues after the read ends, and that part is filled in from the germline J gene. This chain uses TRBV2 with TRBJ2-5, with D maybe TRBD2 (6 bases). Germline V lookup: CDR1 SNHLY, CDR2 FYNNEI. V dropped 6 bases and J dropped 5 bases, with 13 bases sitting between them. The CDR3 length is 13 residues. The CDR3 bases that were read are TGTGCCAGCAGGAACATAGCGGTTGAGACC. Its protein is CASRNIAVET. The full CDR3 sequence reads CASRNIAVETQYF.

The CDR3 spells CASSFGTGLYEQYF. The sequenced part of the CDR3 DNA is TGCGCCAGCAGCTTCGGGACAGGGTTATACGAG. The chain carries TRBV5-1 and TRBJ2-7; TRBD1 aligns across 9 bases. The read terminates 3 residues ahead of where the CDR3 ends, so the germline J gene completes it. CDR1 and CDR2 (germline): SGHRS, YFSETQ. The V and J ends lost 2 bases and 4 bases, in that order; junction bases with no gene match: 4. The CDR3 is made up of 14 amino acids.

Comment on this clone: The read terminates 3 residues before the CDR3 end, so the remaining end is supplied by the germline J gene. The V call is TRBV14, the J call TRBJ2-1; 7 bases fit TRBD2. This CDR3 has 15 amino acids. Trimming removed 2 bases from V and 4 bases from J; junction bases left unmatched: 5. Germline assignment: CDR1 SGHDN and CDR2 FVKESK. The CDR3 sequence: CASSQSGLMYNEQFF. CDR3 bases read: TGTGCCAGCAGCCAATCGGGACTAATGTACAATGAG.